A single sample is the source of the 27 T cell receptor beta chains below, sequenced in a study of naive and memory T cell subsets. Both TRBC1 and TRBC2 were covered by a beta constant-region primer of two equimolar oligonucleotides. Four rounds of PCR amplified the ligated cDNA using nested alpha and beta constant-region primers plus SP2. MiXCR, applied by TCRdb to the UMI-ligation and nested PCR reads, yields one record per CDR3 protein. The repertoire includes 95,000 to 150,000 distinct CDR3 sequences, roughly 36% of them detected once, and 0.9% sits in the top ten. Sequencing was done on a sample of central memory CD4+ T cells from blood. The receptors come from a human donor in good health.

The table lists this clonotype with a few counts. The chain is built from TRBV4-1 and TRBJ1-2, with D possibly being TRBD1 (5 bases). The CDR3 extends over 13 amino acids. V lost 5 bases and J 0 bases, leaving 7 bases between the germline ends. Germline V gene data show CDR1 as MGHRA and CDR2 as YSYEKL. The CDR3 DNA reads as TGCGCCAGCAGCAGGGGAGCTAACTATGGCTACACCTTC. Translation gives CASSRGANYGYTF.

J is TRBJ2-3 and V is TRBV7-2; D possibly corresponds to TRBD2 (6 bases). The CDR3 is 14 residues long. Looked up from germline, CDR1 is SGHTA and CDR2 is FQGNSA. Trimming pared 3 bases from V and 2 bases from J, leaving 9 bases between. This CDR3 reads CASSFQRATDTQYF. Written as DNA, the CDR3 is TGTGCCAGCAGCTTCCAGCGGGCCACAGATACGCAGTATTTT.

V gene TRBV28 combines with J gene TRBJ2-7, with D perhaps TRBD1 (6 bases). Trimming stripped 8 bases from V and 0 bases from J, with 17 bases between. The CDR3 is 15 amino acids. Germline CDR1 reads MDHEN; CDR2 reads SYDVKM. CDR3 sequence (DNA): TGTGCCAGCCGCTCGGCCCAGGGGAGCTCCTACGAGCAGTACTTC. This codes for CASRSAQGSSYEQYF.

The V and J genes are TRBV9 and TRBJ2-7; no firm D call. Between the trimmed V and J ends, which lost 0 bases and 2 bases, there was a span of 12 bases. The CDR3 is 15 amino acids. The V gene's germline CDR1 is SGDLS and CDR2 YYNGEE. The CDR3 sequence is CASSVASELTYEQYF. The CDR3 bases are TGTGCCAGCAGCGTAGCAAGCGAGCTTACCTACGAGCAGTACTTC.

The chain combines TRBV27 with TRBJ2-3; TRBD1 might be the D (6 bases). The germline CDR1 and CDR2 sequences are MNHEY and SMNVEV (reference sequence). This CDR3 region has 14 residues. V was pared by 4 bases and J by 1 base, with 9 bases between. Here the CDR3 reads CASSWAGGTDTQYF. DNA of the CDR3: TGTGCCAGCAGTTGGGCAGGGGGCACAGATACGCAGTATTTT.

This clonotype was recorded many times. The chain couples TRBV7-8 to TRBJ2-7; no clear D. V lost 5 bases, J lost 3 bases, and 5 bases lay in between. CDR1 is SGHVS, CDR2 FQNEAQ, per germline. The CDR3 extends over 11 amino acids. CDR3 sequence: CASSPLYEQYF. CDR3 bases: TGTGCCAGCAGCCCCCTCTACGAGCAGTACTTC.

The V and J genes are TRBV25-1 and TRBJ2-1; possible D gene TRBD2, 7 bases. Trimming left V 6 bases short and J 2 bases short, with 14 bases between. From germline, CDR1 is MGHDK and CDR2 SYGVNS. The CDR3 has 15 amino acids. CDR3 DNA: TGTGCCAGCAGATCAGGGGACTATACCTACAATGAGCAGTTCTTC. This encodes CASRSGDYTYNEQFF.

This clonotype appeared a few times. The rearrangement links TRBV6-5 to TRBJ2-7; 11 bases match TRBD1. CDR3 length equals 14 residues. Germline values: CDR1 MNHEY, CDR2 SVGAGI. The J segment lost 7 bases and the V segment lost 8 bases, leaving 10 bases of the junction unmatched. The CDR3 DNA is TGTGCCAGCGCAACCGGGACAGGGGGAGGGGAGCAGTACTTC. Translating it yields CASATGTGGGEQYF.

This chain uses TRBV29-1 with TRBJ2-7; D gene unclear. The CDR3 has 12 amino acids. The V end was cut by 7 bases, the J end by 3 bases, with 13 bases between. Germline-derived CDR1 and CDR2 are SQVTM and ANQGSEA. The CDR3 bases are TGCAGCGCCAGGTCCCCGATCTACGAGCAGTACTTC. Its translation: CSARSPIYEQYF.

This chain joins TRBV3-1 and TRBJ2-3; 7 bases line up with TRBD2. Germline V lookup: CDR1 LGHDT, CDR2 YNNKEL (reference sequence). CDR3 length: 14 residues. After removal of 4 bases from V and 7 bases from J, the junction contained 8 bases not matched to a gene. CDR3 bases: TGTGCCAGCAGCCTGGGGACTAAAGCCCATACGCAGTATTTT. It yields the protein CASSLGTKAHTQYF.

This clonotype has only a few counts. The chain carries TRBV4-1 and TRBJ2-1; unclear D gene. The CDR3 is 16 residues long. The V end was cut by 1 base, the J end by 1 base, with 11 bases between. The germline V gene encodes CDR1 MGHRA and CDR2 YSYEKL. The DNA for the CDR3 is TGCGCCAGCAGCCAAGTTGACCTAGTGTCCTACAATGAGCAGTTCTTC. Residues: CASSQVDLVSYNEQFF.

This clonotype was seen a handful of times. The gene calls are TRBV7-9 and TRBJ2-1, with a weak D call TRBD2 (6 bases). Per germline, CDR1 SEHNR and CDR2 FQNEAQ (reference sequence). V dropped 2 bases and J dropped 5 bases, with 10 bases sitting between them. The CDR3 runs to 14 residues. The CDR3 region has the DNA TGTGCCAGCAGCTTAATGTGGACTAACAATGAGCAGTTCTTC. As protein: CASSLMWTNNEQFF.

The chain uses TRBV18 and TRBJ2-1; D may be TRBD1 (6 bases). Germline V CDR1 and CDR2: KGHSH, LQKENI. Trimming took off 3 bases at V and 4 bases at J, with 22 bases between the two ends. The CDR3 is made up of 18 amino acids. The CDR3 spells CASSPYVYRDEGYNEQFF. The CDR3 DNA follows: TGTGCCAGCTCACCTTATGTATACAGGGACGAGGGGTACAATGAGCAGTTCTTC. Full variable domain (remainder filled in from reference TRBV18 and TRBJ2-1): NAGVMQNPRHLVRRRGQEARLRCSPMKGHSHVYWYRQLPEEGLKFMVYLQKENIIDESGMPKERFSAEFPKEGPSILRIQQVVRGDSAAYFCASSPYVYRDEGYNEQFFGPGTRLTVL.

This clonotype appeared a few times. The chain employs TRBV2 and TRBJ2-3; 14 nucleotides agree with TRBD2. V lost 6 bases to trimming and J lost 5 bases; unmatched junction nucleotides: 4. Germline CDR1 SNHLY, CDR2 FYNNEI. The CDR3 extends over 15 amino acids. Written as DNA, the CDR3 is TGTGCCAGCAGGGGACTAGCGGGAGCTGGAGATACGCAGTATTTT. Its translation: CASRGLAGAGDTQYF.

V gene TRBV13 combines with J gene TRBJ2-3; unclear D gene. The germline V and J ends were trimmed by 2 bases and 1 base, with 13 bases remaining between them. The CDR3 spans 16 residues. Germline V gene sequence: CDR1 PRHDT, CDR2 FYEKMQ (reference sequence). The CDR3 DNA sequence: TGTGCCAGCAGCTTAAAAGACCCCTATGGCACAGATACGCAGTATTTT. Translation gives CASSLKDPYGTDTQYF.

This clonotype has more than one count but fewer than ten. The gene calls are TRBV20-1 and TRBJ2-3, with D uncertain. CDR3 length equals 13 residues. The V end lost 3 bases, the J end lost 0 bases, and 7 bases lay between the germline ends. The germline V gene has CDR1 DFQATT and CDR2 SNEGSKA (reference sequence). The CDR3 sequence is CSASLPSTDTQYF. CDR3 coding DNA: TGCAGTGCTAGTCTACCCAGCACAGATACGCAGTATTTT.

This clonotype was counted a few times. CDR3 coding DNA: TGTGCCAGCAGTCCAACTAAGACAGGGGGCGCTGAGACCCAGTACTTC. Amino acids: CASSPTKTGGAETQYF. The chain couples TRBV28 to TRBJ2-5; 10 bases map to TRBD1. With 5 bases clipped from V and 5 bases from J, the junction kept 11 bases outside the gene matches. Germline CDR1 is MDHEN and CDR2 is SYDVKM. This CDR3 is built from 16 residues.

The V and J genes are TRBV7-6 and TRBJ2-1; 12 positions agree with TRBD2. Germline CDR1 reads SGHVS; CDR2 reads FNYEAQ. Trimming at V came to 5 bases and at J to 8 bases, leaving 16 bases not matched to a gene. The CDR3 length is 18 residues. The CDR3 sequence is CASSKRTSGTQGSDEQFF. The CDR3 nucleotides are TGTGCCAGCAGCAAACGGACTAGCGGGACACAAGGATCGGATGAGCAGTTCTTC.

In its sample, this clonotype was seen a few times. The CDR3: CASSLLPSNTGELFF. CDR3 in DNA: TGCGCCAGCAGCTTGCTCCCCTCGAACACCGGGGAGCTGTTTTTT. The chain combines TRBV5-1 with TRBJ2-2, with D uncertain. Looked up from germline, CDR1 is SGHRS and CDR2 is YFSETQ. The V gene lost 1 base and the J gene lost 0 bases, with 7 bases spanning the gap. The CDR3 sequence is 15 residues long.

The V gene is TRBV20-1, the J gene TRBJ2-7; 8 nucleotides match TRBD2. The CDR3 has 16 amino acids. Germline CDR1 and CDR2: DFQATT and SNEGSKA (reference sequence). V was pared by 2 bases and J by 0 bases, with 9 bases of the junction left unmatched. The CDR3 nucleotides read TGCAGTGCTAGACCTCCCCCGAGCGGGAGCTCCTACGAGCAGTACTTC. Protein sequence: CSARPPPSGSSYEQYF.

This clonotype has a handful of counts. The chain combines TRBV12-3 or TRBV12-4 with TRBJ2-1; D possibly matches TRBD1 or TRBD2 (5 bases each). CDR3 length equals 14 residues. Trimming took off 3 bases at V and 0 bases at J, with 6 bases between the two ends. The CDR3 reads CASSLRGSYNEQFF. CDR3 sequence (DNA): TGTGCCAGCAGTTTGAGGGGCTCCTACAATGAGCAGTTCTTC.

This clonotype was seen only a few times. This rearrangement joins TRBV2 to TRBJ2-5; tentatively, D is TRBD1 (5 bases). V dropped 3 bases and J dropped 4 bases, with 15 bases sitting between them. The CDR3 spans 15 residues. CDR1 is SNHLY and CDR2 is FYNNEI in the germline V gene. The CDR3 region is CASSDRQSLRETQYF. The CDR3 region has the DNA TGTGCCAGCAGTGATCGACAGTCCCTTCGAGAGACCCAGTACTTC. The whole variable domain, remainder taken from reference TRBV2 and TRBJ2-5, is EPEVTQTPSHQVTQMGQEVILRCVPISNHLYFYWYRQILGQKVEFLVSFYNNEISEKSEIFDDQFSVERPDGSNFTLKIRSTKLEDSAMYFCASSDRQSLRETQYFGPGTRLLVL.

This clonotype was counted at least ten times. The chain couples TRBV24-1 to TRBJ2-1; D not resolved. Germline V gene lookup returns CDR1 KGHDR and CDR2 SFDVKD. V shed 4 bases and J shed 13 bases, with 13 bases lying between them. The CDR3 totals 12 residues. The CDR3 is CATSERNVGQFF. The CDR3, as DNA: TGTGCCACCAGTGAAAGAAACGTTGGTCAGTTCTTC.

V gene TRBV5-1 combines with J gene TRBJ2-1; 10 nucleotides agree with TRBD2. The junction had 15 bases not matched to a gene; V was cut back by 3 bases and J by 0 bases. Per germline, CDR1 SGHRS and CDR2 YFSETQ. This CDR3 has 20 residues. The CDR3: CASSSDTYSGRLSSYNEQFF. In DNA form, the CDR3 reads TGCGCCAGCAGCTCAGATACGTATAGCGGGAGGCTGTCCTCCTACAATGAGCAGTTCTTC.

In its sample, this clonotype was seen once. The CDR3 nucleotides are TGTGCCAGTAATCCGGGGGGGGCCTCACCCCTCCACTTT. Amino acid sequence: CASNPGGASPLHF. This chain connects TRBV6-5 to TRBJ1-6, with D perhaps matching TRBD1 (6 bases). This CDR3 has 13 amino acids. CDR1 is MNHEY, CDR2 SVGAGI, per germline. Trimming left V 9 bases short and J 10 bases short, with 16 bases between.

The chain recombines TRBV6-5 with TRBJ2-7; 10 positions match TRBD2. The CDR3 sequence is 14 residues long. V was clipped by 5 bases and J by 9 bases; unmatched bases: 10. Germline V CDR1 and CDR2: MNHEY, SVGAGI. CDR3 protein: CASSRTLAGGGQYF. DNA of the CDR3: TGTGCCAGCAGTCGAACTTTAGCGGGAGGAGGGCAGTACTTC.

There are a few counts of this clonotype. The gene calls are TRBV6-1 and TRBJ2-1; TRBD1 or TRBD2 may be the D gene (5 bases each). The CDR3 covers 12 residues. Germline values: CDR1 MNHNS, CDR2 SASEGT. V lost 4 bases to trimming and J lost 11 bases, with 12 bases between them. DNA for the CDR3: TGTGCCAGCAGTGTACAGGAGGAGAAGCAGTTCTTC. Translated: CASSVQEEKQFF.